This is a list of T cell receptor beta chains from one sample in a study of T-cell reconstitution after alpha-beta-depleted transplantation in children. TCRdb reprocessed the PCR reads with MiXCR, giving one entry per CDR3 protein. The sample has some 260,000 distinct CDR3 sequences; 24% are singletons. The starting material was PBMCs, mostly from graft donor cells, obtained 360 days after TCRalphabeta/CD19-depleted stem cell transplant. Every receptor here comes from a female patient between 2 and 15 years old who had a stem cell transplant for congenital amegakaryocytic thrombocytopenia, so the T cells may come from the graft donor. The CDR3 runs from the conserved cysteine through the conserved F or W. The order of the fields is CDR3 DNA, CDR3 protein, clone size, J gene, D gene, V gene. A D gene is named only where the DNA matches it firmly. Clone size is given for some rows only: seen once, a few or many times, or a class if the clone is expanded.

CDR3 DNA: TGCGCCAGCAGCCAAAATAACAGGGGCGCCCCGTATGGCTACACCTTC
CDR3 protein: CASSQNNRGAPYGYTF
clone size: -
J gene: TRBJ1-2
D gene: TRBD1
V gene: TRBV4-1

CDR3 DNA: TGTGCCAGCAGCCCGGGACAGGGCTACACCTTC
CDR3 protein: CASSPGQGYTF
clone size: few
J gene: TRBJ1-2
D gene: TRBD1
V gene: TRBV7-9

CDR3 DNA: TGTGCCAGCAGCACGGGGGACAGGGGTGAAGCTTTCTTT
CDR3 protein: CASSTGDRGEAFF
clone size: -
J gene: TRBJ1-1
D gene: TRBD1
V gene: TRBV12-3/TRBV12-4

CDR3 DNA: TGTGCCACCCGGGGAATGAGCACCGGGGAGCTGTTTTTT
CDR3 protein: CATRGMSTGELFF
clone size: -
J gene: TRBJ2-2
D gene: -
V gene: TRBV24-1

CDR3 DNA: TGCGCCAGCAGCCAGGCCGGACAGGGAAGAGGGGATACGCAGTATTTT
CDR3 protein: CASSQAGQGRGDTQYF
clone size: -
J gene: TRBJ2-3
D gene: TRBD1
V gene: TRBV4-3

CDR3 DNA: TGTGCCAGCAGCGTCCGGACTAGCGGGATTTACGAGCAGTACTTC
CDR3 protein: CASSVRTSGIYEQYF
clone size: -
J gene: TRBJ2-7
D gene: TRBD2
V gene: TRBV7-2

CDR3 DNA: TGTGCCAGCAGCTACTTAGCGGGCGGGGGTGGAGATACGCAGTATTTT
CDR3 protein: CASSYLAGGGGDTQYF
clone size: -
J gene: TRBJ2-3
D gene: TRBD2
V gene: TRBV11-2

CDR3 DNA: TGTGCCAGCGGTGCGGGGAGCTCCTACAATGAGCAGTTCTTC
CDR3 protein: CASGAGSSYNEQFF
clone size: -
J gene: TRBJ2-1
D gene: -
V gene: TRBV7-6

CDR3 DNA: TGTGCCAGCTCACCACCGAAGACGTACAATGAGCAGTTCTTC
CDR3 protein: CASSPPKTYNEQFF
clone size: few
J gene: TRBJ2-1
D gene: -
V gene: TRBV18

CDR3 DNA: TGTGCCAGCACCTTCGGAGAGACCCAGTACTTC
CDR3 protein: CASTFGETQYF
clone size: -
J gene: TRBJ2-5
D gene: -
V gene: TRBV7-9

CDR3 DNA: TGCAGTGCGATTCTAGCGGACTACAATGAGCAGTTCTTC
CDR3 protein: CSAILADYNEQFF
clone size: few
J gene: TRBJ2-1
D gene: TRBD2
V gene: TRBV20-1

CDR3 DNA: TGCGCCAGCAGCCAAGAGCCCGCTTACCAAGAGACCCAGTACTTC
CDR3 protein: CASSQEPAYQETQYF
clone size: -
J gene: TRBJ2-5
D gene: -
V gene: TRBV4-1

CDR3 DNA: TGTGCCAGCTCACCACTGCAGACAGACAGGTTGGAGACCCAGTACTTC
CDR3 protein: CASSPLQTDRLETQYF
clone size: -
J gene: TRBJ2-5
D gene: -
V gene: TRBV18

CDR3 DNA: TGTGCCAGCGGGGGTAGGAACACTGAAGCTTTCTTT
CDR3 protein: CASGGRNTEAFF
clone size: few
J gene: TRBJ1-1
D gene: -
V gene: TRBV12-3/TRBV12-4

CDR3 DNA: TGCAGTGCTAGAGCTAATAGCAATCAGCCCCAGCATTTT
CDR3 protein: CSARANSNQPQHF
clone size: -
J gene: TRBJ1-5
D gene: -
V gene: TRBV20-1

CDR3 DNA: TGTGCCTGGATGGGCTACGAGCAGTACTTC
CDR3 protein: CAWMGYEQYF
clone size: few
J gene: TRBJ2-7
D gene: -
V gene: TRBV30

CDR3 DNA: TGTGCCAGCAGCTCGGGACTAGCGGGGGGCTCCTACGAGCAGTACTTC
CDR3 protein: CASSSGLAGGSYEQYF
clone size: -
J gene: TRBJ2-7
D gene: TRBD2
V gene: TRBV5-4

CDR3 DNA: TGCAGTGCCAGGGTAGGGGCAAATTCACCCCTCCACTTT
CDR3 protein: CSARVGANSPLHF
clone size: -
J gene: TRBJ1-6
D gene: -
V gene: TRBV20-1

CDR3 DNA: TGTGCCAGCAGCACAAACCCGGGGCAGCCCCAGCATTTT
CDR3 protein: CASSTNPGQPQHF
clone size: few
J gene: TRBJ1-5
D gene: -
V gene: TRBV5-5

CDR3 DNA: TGTGCCATCACCCTTAACCGGGACCAGGGAAATACGCAGTATTTT
CDR3 protein: CAITLNRDQGNTQYF
clone size: -
J gene: TRBJ2-3
D gene: -
V gene: TRBV10-3

CDR3 DNA: TGTGCCAGCAGCCAAGGTCCTAGGGGCTACACCTTC
CDR3 protein: CASSQGPRGYTF
clone size: -
J gene: TRBJ1-2
D gene: -
V gene: TRBV3-1

CDR3 DNA: TGCAGCGTAGACAGGGTCCAAGAGACCCAGTACTTC
CDR3 protein: CSVDRVQETQYF
clone size: few
J gene: TRBJ2-5
D gene: TRBD1
V gene: TRBV29-1

CDR3 DNA: TGCGCCAGCAGCTTGGCCTTCGGAAACCCGAACACCGGGGAGCTGTTTTTT
CDR3 protein: CASSLAFGNPNTGELFF
clone size: -
J gene: TRBJ2-2
D gene: -
V gene: TRBV5-1

CDR3 DNA: TGCGCCAGCAGCTTGGCTGCGTGGAGCTCTGGAAACACCATATATTTT
CDR3 protein: CASSLAAWSSGNTIYF
clone size: -
J gene: TRBJ1-3
D gene: -
V gene: TRBV5-1

CDR3 DNA: TGTGCCATCACCAGAGATGGGGAAACGCAGTATTTT
CDR3 protein: CAITRDGETQYF
clone size: many
J gene: TRBJ2-3
D gene: -
V gene: TRBV10-3

CDR3 DNA: TGCGCCAGCAGCCACGGGACACCCTCTGGGGCCAACGTCCTGACTTTC
CDR3 protein: CASSHGTPSGANVLTF
clone size: -
J gene: TRBJ2-6
D gene: -
V gene: TRBV5-1

CDR3 DNA: TGTGCCACCAGCAGAGATAATATTGGTCATACGCAGTATTTT
CDR3 protein: CATSRDNIGHTQYF
clone size: -
J gene: TRBJ2-3
D gene: -
V gene: TRBV15

CDR3 DNA: TGCAGCGTACGACAGGCCTCCTACAATGAGCAGTTCTTC
CDR3 protein: CSVRQASYNEQFF
clone size: -
J gene: TRBJ2-1
D gene: -
V gene: TRBV29-1

CDR3 DNA: TGTGCCAGCAGCTCTCTGGCCAGTCTTGGAGGATATGGCTACACCTTC
CDR3 protein: CASSSLASLGGYGYTF
clone size: -
J gene: TRBJ1-2
D gene: -
V gene: TRBV7-2

CDR3 DNA: TGCGCCAGCAGCTTGACAGGGGCCGAAAAACTGTTTTTT
CDR3 protein: CASSLTGAEKLFF
clone size: -
J gene: TRBJ1-4
D gene: TRBD1
V gene: TRBV5-1

CDR3 DNA: TGTGCCAGCAGCTCTTCGGGGAGACCGAACTTC
CDR3 protein: CASSSSGRPNF
clone size: -
J gene: TRBJ2-1
D gene: -
V gene: TRBV7-6

CDR3 DNA: TGTGCCAGCAGGAATAGCGGGAGAGGCTCCTACGAGCAGTACTTC
CDR3 protein: CASRNSGRGSYEQYF
clone size: -
J gene: TRBJ2-7
D gene: TRBD2
V gene: TRBV3-1

CDR3 DNA: TGCAGTGCTAACGGGATAGGCACTGAAGCTTTCTTT
CDR3 protein: CSANGIGTEAFF
clone size: few
J gene: TRBJ1-1
D gene: -
V gene: TRBV20-1

CDR3 DNA: TGTGCCAGCAGTCCCCTGGCCTCTGGAAACACCATATATTTT
CDR3 protein: CASSPLASGNTIYF
clone size: -
J gene: TRBJ1-3
D gene: -
V gene: TRBV12-3/TRBV12-4

CDR3 DNA: TGTGCCAGCAGTCCGAGACTAGCGGGGTCCCCAGATACGCAGTATTTT
CDR3 protein: CASSPRLAGSPDTQYF
clone size: many
J gene: TRBJ2-3
D gene: TRBD2
V gene: TRBV12-3/TRBV12-4

CDR3 DNA: TGTGCCAGCAGTTACTCAATTAGCGGGATAATCCCAGATACGCAGTATTTT
CDR3 protein: CASSYSISGIIPDTQYF
clone size: many
J gene: TRBJ2-3
D gene: TRBD2
V gene: TRBV6-5

CDR3 DNA: TGTGCCAGCAGTGAAGGTGGGGCCCAGATTGGGGATACGCAGTATTTT
CDR3 protein: CASSEGGAQIGDTQYF
clone size: few
J gene: TRBJ2-3
D gene: -
V gene: TRBV25-1

CDR3 DNA: TGTGCCAGCAGCACCGACGGCACAGATACGCAGTATTTT
CDR3 protein: CASSTDGTDTQYF
clone size: few
J gene: TRBJ2-3
D gene: -
V gene: TRBV5-4

CDR3 DNA: TGTGCCAGCAAGTTAGGAGTCGGAGCAGATACGCAGTATTTT
CDR3 protein: CASKLGVGADTQYF
clone size: few
J gene: TRBJ2-3
D gene: -
V gene: TRBV28

CDR3 DNA: TGTGCCAGCCTTCGCGCAGGGATATTCTACGAGCAGTACTTC
CDR3 protein: CASLRAGIFYEQYF
clone size: -
J gene: TRBJ2-7
D gene: -
V gene: TRBV5-8

CDR3 DNA: TGTGCCGGCGGACAGGGGGGTTCGGCCGGGGAGCTGTTTTTT
CDR3 protein: CAGGQGGSAGELFF
clone size: -
J gene: TRBJ2-2
D gene: TRBD1
V gene: TRBV12-3/TRBV12-4

CDR3 DNA: TGTGCCAGCAGTCTACCGGGGGAAGCGGGGGGCGAGCAGTACTTC
CDR3 protein: CASSLPGEAGGEQYF
clone size: -
J gene: TRBJ2-7
D gene: TRBD2
V gene: TRBV6-5

CDR3 DNA: TGTGCCAGCAGCTTACCGTCCCGGGACCACAATGAGCAGTTCTTC
CDR3 protein: CASSLPSRDHNEQFF
clone size: -
J gene: TRBJ2-1
D gene: -
V gene: TRBV7-9

CDR3 DNA: TGCAGTGCGACGGTTAGACACCGTAATATCAATCAGCCCCAGCATTTT
CDR3 protein: CSATVRHRNINQPQHF
clone size: few
J gene: TRBJ1-5
D gene: -
V gene: TRBV20-1

CDR3 DNA: TGCAGTGCTTCTAAAAGGAAAATTGGCAATCAGCCCCAGCATTTT
CDR3 protein: CSASKRKIGNQPQHF
clone size: few
J gene: TRBJ1-5
D gene: -
V gene: TRBV20-1

CDR3 DNA: TGCGCCAGCAGCCGATGGCGTAGCGAGAACACCGGGGAGCTGTTTTTT
CDR3 protein: CASSRWRSENTGELFF
clone size: few
J gene: TRBJ2-2
D gene: -
V gene: TRBV4-1

CDR3 DNA: TGTGCCAGCAGCTTTGACAGGTTCTCAGAAGAGACCCAGTACTTC
CDR3 protein: CASSFDRFSEETQYF
clone size: -
J gene: TRBJ2-5
D gene: -
V gene: TRBV7-2

CDR3 DNA: TGTGCCATCACTGGCTCTCGGTCCTACGAGCAGTACTTC
CDR3 protein: CAITGSRSYEQYF
clone size: many
J gene: TRBJ2-7
D gene: -
V gene: TRBV10-3

CDR3 DNA: TGCGCCAGCAGCGATTACCGGGACAGAGAAAACTATGGCTACACCTTC
CDR3 protein: CASSDYRDRENYGYTF
clone size: few
J gene: TRBJ1-2
D gene: TRBD1
V gene: TRBV5-1

CDR3 DNA: TGTGCCAGCAGCATTCGACGCAACACCGGGGAGCTGTTTTTT
CDR3 protein: CASSIRRNTGELFF
clone size: few
J gene: TRBJ2-2
D gene: -
V gene: TRBV7-9

CDR3 DNA: TGTGCCAGCAGCCCCGAGGAGTGGGGAGCTAGCACAGATACGCAGTATTTT
CDR3 protein: CASSPEEWGASTDTQYF
clone size: -
J gene: TRBJ2-3
D gene: -
V gene: TRBV7-9

CDR3 DNA: TGTGCCAGCAGCTCCGGGACTAGCGCAGACAATGAGCAGTTCTTC
CDR3 protein: CASSSGTSADNEQFF
clone size: -
J gene: TRBJ2-1
D gene: TRBD2
V gene: TRBV3-1

CDR3 DNA: TGTACCAGCAGCTCGGGACTAGCCTACAATGAGCAGTTCTTC
CDR3 protein: CTSSSGLAYNEQFF
clone size: -
J gene: TRBJ2-1
D gene: TRBD2
V gene: TRBV5-5

CDR3 DNA: TGTGCCAGCAGCTTGGGCGGAAAGGCAGGGCAGCCCCAGCATTTT
CDR3 protein: CASSLGGKAGQPQHF
clone size: -
J gene: TRBJ1-5
D gene: -
V gene: TRBV5-5

CDR3 DNA: TGCAGTTTTGCGATTGACGAGCAGTACTTC
CDR3 protein: CSFAIDEQYF
clone size: few
J gene: TRBJ2-7
D gene: -
V gene: TRBV20-1

CDR3 DNA: TGCAGTGCTAGAGAAAACAGAGTCGGCACTGAAGCTTTCTTT
CDR3 protein: CSARENRVGTEAFF
clone size: -
J gene: TRBJ1-1
D gene: -
V gene: TRBV20-1

CDR3 DNA: TGTGCCAGCAGTTTAGGCTCCCACACAGATACGCAGTATTTT
CDR3 protein: CASSLGSHTDTQYF
clone size: -
J gene: TRBJ2-3
D gene: -
V gene: TRBV12-3/TRBV12-4

CDR3 DNA: TGCGCCAGCAGCTTGGCTCGACAGGGTAGGAAGACTGAAGCTTTCTTT
CDR3 protein: CASSLARQGRKTEAFF
clone size: -
J gene: TRBJ1-1
D gene: TRBD1
V gene: TRBV5-1

CDR3 DNA: TGTGCCAGCAGTTACTCTTCACCTAGCGGGGGGCTCTCCTACGAGCAGTACTTC
CDR3 protein: CASSYSSPSGGLSYEQYF
clone size: -
J gene: TRBJ2-7
D gene: TRBD2
V gene: TRBV6-5